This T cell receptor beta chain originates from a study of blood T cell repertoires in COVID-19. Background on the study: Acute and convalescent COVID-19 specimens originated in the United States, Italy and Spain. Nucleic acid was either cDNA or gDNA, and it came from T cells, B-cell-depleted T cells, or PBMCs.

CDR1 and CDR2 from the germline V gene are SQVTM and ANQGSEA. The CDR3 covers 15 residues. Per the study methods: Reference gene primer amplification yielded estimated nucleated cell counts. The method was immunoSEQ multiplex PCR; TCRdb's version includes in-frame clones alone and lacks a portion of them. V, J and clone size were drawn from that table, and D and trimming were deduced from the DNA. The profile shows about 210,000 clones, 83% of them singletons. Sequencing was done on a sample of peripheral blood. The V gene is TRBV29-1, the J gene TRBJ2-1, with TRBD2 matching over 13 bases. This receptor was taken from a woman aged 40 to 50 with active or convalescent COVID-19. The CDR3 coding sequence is TGCAGGATACTTGGGGGACTAGCGGGGTACAATGAGCAGTTCTTC. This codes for CRILGGLAGYNEQFF.